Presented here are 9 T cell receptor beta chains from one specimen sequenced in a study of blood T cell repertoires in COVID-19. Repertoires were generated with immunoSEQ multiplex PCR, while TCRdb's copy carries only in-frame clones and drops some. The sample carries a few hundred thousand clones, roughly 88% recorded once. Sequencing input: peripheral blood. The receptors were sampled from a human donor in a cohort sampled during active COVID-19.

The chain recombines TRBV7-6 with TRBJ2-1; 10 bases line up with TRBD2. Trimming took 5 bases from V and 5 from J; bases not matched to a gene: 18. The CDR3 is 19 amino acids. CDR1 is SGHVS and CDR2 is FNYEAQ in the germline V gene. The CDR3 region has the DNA TGTGCCAGCAGCCCCGATCCTCCGGTTAGCGGGAGGATTAACAATGAGCAGTTCTTC. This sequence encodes CASSPDPPVSGRINNEQFF.

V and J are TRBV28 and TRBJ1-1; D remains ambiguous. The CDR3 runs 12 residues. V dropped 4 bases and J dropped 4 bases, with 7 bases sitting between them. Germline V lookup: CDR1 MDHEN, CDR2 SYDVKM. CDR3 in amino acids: CASSWGVTEAFF. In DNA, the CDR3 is TGTGCCAGCAGTTGGGGAGTCACTGAAGCTTTCTTT.

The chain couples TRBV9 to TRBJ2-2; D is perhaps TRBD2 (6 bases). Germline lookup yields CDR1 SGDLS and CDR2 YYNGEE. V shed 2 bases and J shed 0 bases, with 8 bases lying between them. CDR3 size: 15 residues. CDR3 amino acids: CASSVGTSNTGELFF. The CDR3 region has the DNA TGTGCCAGCAGCGTGGGGACTTCGAACACCGGGGAGCTGTTTTTT.

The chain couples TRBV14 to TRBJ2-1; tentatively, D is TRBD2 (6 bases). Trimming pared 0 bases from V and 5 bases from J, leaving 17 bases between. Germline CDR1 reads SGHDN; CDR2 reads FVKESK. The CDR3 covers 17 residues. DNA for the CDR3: TGTGCCAGCAGCCAAGATACTCTTCCTCCGGGGGACAATGAGCAGTTCTTC. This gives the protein CASSQDTLPPGDNEQFF.

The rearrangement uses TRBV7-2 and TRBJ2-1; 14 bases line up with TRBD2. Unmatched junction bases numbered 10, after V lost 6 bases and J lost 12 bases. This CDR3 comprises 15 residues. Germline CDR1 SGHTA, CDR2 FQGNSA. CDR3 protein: CASSYRLAGGPGQFF. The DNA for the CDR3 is TGTGCCAGCAGTTACCGACTAGCGGGAGGGCCCGGGCAGTTCTTC. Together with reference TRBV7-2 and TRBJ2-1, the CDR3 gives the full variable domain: GAGVSQSPSNKVTEKGKDVELRCDPISGHTALYWYRQSLGQGLEFLIYFQGNSAPDKSGLPSDRFSAERTGGSVSTLTIQRTQQEDSAVYLCASSYRLAGGPGQFFGPGTRLTVL.

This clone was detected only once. The CDR3 bases are TGTGCCAGCAGCCAAGGCTTGGGGGCTTACACAGATACGCAGTATTTT. Amino acids: CASSQGLGAYTDTQYF. The rearrangement uses TRBV4-2 and TRBJ2-3; a possible D gene is TRBD1 (6 bases). This CDR3 is built from 16 residues. Trimming took off 1 base at V and 2 bases at J, with 13 bases between the two ends. Germline lookup yields CDR1 LGHNA and CDR2 YNFKEQ.

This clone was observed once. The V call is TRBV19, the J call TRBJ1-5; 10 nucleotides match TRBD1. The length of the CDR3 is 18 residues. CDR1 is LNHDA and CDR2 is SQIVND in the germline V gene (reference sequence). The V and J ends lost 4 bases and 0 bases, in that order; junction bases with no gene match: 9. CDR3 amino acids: CASSTTGGGLYSNQPQHF. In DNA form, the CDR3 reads TGTGCCAGTAGTACGACAGGGGGCGGTCTTTATAGCAATCAGCCCCAGCATTTT.

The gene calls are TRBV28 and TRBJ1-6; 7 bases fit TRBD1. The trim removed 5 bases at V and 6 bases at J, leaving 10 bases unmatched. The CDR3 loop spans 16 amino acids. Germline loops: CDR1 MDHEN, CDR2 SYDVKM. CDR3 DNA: TGTGCCAGCAGTCTTCCGCGGACAGGTACTAATTCACCCCTCCACTTT. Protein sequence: CASSLPRTGTNSPLHF.

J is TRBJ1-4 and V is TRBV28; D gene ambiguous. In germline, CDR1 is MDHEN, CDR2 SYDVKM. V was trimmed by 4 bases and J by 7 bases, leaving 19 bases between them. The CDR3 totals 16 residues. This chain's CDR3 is CASSSGIGPRGEKLFF. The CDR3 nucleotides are TGTGCCAGCAGTTCAGGAATCGGGCCCCGGGGTGAAAAACTGTTTTTT.